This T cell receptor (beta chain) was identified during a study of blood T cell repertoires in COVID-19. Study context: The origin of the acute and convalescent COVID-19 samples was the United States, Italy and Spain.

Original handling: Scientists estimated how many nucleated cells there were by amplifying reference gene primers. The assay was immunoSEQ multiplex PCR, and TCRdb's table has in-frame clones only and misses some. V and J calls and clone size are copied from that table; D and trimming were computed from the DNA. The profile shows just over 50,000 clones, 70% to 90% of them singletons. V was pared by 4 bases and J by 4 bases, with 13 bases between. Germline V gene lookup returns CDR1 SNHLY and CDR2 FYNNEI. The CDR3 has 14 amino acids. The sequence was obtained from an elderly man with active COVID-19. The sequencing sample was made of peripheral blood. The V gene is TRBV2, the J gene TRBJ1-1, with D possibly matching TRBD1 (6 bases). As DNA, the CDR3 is TGTGCCAGCAGTGGAAGCAGGGGCGGCACTGAAGCTTTCTTT. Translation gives CASSGSRGGTEAFF.